This T cell receptor (beta chain) was identified in a study of blood T cells in healthy people across ages. Study summary: Capture via template switching afforded approximately one barcoded beta molecule per two T cells.

Alongside a J-beta primer mix, a sample-barcoded 5' primer served in a second PCR lasting roughly 7 to 11 cycles. Every single cDNA molecule received a tag from a template-switch adaptor with 12 random nucleotides. TCRdb reanalysed the 5' RACE reads using MiXCR and keeps one entry per CDR3 protein. The table lists just over 800,000 distinct CDR3 sequences, around 62% of them singletons, with roughly a quarter in the top ten. The V end was cut by 0 bases, the J end by 2 bases, with 12 bases between. The germline V gene has CDR1 SGDLS and CDR2 YYNGEE. There are 15 residues in the CDR3. This receptor was taken from a man between 25 and 39 years old in good health. Material: blood. The chain carries TRBV9 and TRBJ2-7; D could derive from TRBD1 or TRBD2 (5 bases each). CDR3 coding DNA: TGTGCCAGCAGCGTAGCGGCGCAGGGAGCCTACGAGCAGTACTTC. Translated: CASSVAAQGAYEQYF.